This entry lists 26 T cell receptor beta chains sequenced from one sample in a study of blood T cell repertoires in COVID-19. The assay was immunoSEQ multiplex PCR, and TCRdb's table has in-frame clones only and misses some. The sample lists tens of thousands of clones, roughly 74% occurring once. The sample comprised peripheral blood. The receptors here all came from a man between 65 and 79 years old with COVID-19, enrolled during active disease.

This chain links TRBV6-2 or TRBV6-3 with TRBJ2-2, with TRBD2 matching over 11 bases. Germline V gene data show CDR1 as MNHEY and CDR2 as SVGEGT. CDR3 length: 16 amino acids. The V segment lost 2 bases and the J segment 4 bases; nucleotides outside the gene matches: 3. The CDR3 here is CASSYGGLAATGELFF. The CDR3 nucleotides are TGTGCCAGCAGTTACGGGGGACTAGCGGCCACCGGGGAGCTGTTTTTT.

The chain carries TRBV4-3 and TRBJ2-7, with 7 bases that match TRBD2. Germline V gene data show CDR1 as LGHNA and CDR2 as YSLEER. The CDR3 is made up of 16 amino acids. The V and J ends lost 5 bases and 2 bases, in that order; junction bases with no gene match: 12. In DNA form, the CDR3 reads TGCGCCAGCAGCGCATACCTCGGGACTACGACCTACGAGCAGTACTTC. Translation: CASSAYLGTTTYEQYF.

The V and J genes are TRBV5-1 and TRBJ2-7; tentatively, D is TRBD2 (5 bases). Germline CDR1 and CDR2: SGHRS and YFSETQ. The length of the CDR3 is 13 residues. V lost 0 bases to trimming and J lost 3 bases, with 7 bases between them. The CDR3 here is CASSLEGSYEQYF. The CDR3 region has the DNA TGCGCCAGCAGCTTGGAAGGGAGCTACGAGCAGTACTTC. Full variable domain (rest looked up from reference TRBV5-1 and TRBJ2-7): KAGVTQTPRYLIKTRGQQVTLSCSPISGHRSVSWYQQTPGQGLQFLFEYFSETQRNKGNFPGRFSGRQFSNSRSEMNVSTLELGDSALYLCASSLEGSYEQYFGPGTRLTVT.

V usage is TRBV6-5 and J usage is TRBJ1-2; 7 bases map to TRBD1. The CDR3 has 13 amino acids. The V gene's germline CDR1 is MNHEY and CDR2 SVGAGI. With 0 bases clipped from V and 8 bases from J, the junction kept 3 bases outside the gene matches. This CDR3 is CASSYSGGGGYTF. CDR3 nucleotides: TGTGCCAGCAGTTACTCAGGGGGCGGCGGCTACACCTTC.

This clone was observed a single time. This chain links TRBV27 with TRBJ2-3; 9 nucleotides line up with TRBD2. Losses at the gene ends were 8 bases for V and 6 bases for J; bases not matched to a gene: 9. Germline V CDR1 and CDR2: MNHEY, SMNVEV (reference sequence). This CDR3 contains 14 residues. CDR3 residues: CASRGASGVDTQYF. The CDR3 DNA is TGTGCCAGCCGGGGGGCTAGCGGGGTGGATACGCAGTATTTT.

This sequence joins TRBV15 and TRBJ2-7; 9 bases map to TRBD2. The CDR3 totals 16 residues. CDR1 LNHNV and CDR2 YYDKDF come from the germline V gene (reference sequence). Unmatched junction bases numbered 10, after V lost 5 bases and J lost 2 bases. This chain's CDR3 is CATSPGVQREAYEQYF. DNA of the CDR3: TGTGCCACCAGCCCTGGGGTCCAGCGGGAGGCCTACGAGCAGTACTTC.

The J gene is TRBJ2-7, the V gene TRBV3-1 (or the pseudogene TRBV3-2); TRBD2 aligns across 9 bases. Germline loops: CDR1 LGHDT, CDR2 YNNKEL (reference sequence). V lost 4 bases and J lost 3; bases outside the gene matches: 1. CDR3 length equals 13 residues. The CDR3 DNA reads TGTGCCAGCAGCCGTAGCGGGAGCTACGAGCAGTACTTC. Translation gives CASSRSGSYEQYF.

The chain is built from TRBV9 and TRBJ1-4, with 9 bases aligning to TRBD1. This CDR3 is 15 amino acids long. The V gene's germline CDR1 is SGDLS and CDR2 YYNGEE. Trimming took 2 bases from V and 7 from J; bases not matched to a gene: 6. CDR3: CASSVDRGDSEKLFF. The CDR3 DNA reads TGTGCCAGCAGCGTGGACAGGGGAGATTCTGAAAAACTGTTTTTT.

The chain links TRBV27 to TRBJ1-6, with 10 bases matching TRBD1. The CDR3 extends over 13 amino acids. With V trimmed by 10 bases and J by 8 bases, 5 bases remained unmatched. From germline, CDR1 is MNHEY and CDR2 SMNVEV (reference sequence). CDR3 sequence (DNA): TGTGCCACCCGAGGACAGGGGGATTCACCCCTCCACTTT. It translates to CATRGQGDSPLHF.

This clone has just a few counts. The V and J genes are TRBV24-1 and TRBJ2-3; D gene uncertain. V lost 0 bases to trimming and J lost 8 bases, with 8 bases between them. CDR3 length equals 13 residues. Germline CDR1 and CDR2: KGHDR and SFDVKD. The CDR3 bases are TGTGCCACCAGTGATTTGTGGAGAGGTACGCAGTATTTT. Translated: CATSDLWRGTQYF.

This clone was seen only once. This chain connects TRBV13 to TRBJ2-7; 9 bases match TRBD2. Looked up from germline, CDR1 is PRHDT and CDR2 is FYEKMQ (reference sequence). This CDR3 spans 15 amino acids. Unmatched junction bases numbered 5, after V lost 5 bases and J lost 0 bases. DNA of the CDR3: TGTGCCAGCAGCGAATGGACTAGCGACTCCTACGAGCAGTACTTC. Translation: CASSEWTSDSYEQYF.

This clone appeared once. V usage is TRBV4-2 and J usage is TRBJ1-1; D unclear. The CDR3 extends over 15 amino acids. Germline V lookup: CDR1 LGHNA, CDR2 YNFKEQ. Trimming shortened V by 1 base and J by 5 bases, and 14 bases separated the two germline ends. The DNA of the CDR3 is TGTGCCAGCAGCCAAGTGGCCGGGTCGGGGACTGAAGCTTTCTTT. Protein sequence: CASSQVAGSGTEAFF.

V usage is TRBV18 and J usage is TRBJ1-4; no clear D gene. The V and J ends lost 9 bases and 0 bases respectively, with 11 bases between them. CDR1 is KGHSH and CDR2 is LQKENI in the germline V gene. The CDR3 covers 14 residues. The CDR3 region is CASSPGATNEKLFF. The DNA for the CDR3 is TGTGCCAGTTCCCCCGGTGCAACTAATGAAAAACTGTTTTTT.

This clone was recorded at least ten times. The sample has other DNA sequences that encode this CDR3 too. J is TRBJ2-1 and V is TRBV5-1; 7 nucleotides match TRBD2. V lost 2 bases and J lost 0; bases outside the gene matches: 2. The germline CDR1 and CDR2 sequences are SGHRS and YFSETQ. This CDR3 is 15 amino acids long. The CDR3 protein is CASSFGGSSYNEQFF. The CDR3, as DNA: TGCGCCAGCAGCTTTGGCGGGAGCTCCTACAATGAGCAGTTCTTC. Full variable domain (remainder filled in from reference TRBV5-1 and TRBJ2-1): KAGVTQTPRYLIKTRGQQVTLSCSPISGHRSVSWYQQTPGQGLQFLFEYFSETQRNKGNFPGRFSGRQFSNSRSEMNVSTLELGDSALYLCASSFGGSSYNEQFFGPGTRLTVL.

CDR3 nucleotide sequence: TGTGCCACCAGTGATGCGAGACTAGCAGACAATGAGCAGTTCTTC. Amino acids: CATSDARLADNEQFF. The chain carries TRBV24-1 and TRBJ2-1, with TRBD2 matching 7 bases. Germline values: CDR1 KGHDR, CDR2 SFDVKD. The CDR3 consists of 15 residues. V lost 3 bases to trimming and J lost 5 bases; unmatched junction nucleotides: 6.

V is TRBV6-5 and J is TRBJ1-1; D unclear. V was trimmed by 7 bases and J by 2 bases, leaving 5 bases between them. The CDR3 contains 11 residues. The germline gives CDR1 MNHEY, CDR2 SVGAGI. CDR3 DNA: TGTGCCAGCAACTTTAACACTGAAGCTTTCTTT. It yields the protein CASNFNTEAFF.

The DNA of the CDR3 is TGTGCCAGCAGCCTATCTGGTCTACAGGGCGGGCGTAACTATGGCTACACCTTC. It translates to CASSLSGLQGGRNYGYTF. The chain joins TRBV5-5 to TRBJ1-2, with a weak D call TRBD1 (6 bases). Germline V gene lookup returns CDR1 SGHKS and CDR2 YYEKEE (reference sequence). The CDR3 sequence is 18 residues long. Trimming shortened V by 4 bases and J by 1 base, and 23 bases separated the two germline ends.

The V gene is TRBV4-2, the J gene TRBJ2-7; D call uncertain. CDR1 and CDR2 from the germline V gene are LGHNA and YNFKEQ. V was cut by 2 bases and J by 2 bases, with 7 bases left in between. This CDR3 is 13 amino acids long. This CDR3 reads CASSQNPTYEQYF. The CDR3 bases are TGTGCCAGCAGCCAAAATCCTACCTACGAGCAGTACTTC.

The chain is built from TRBV15 and TRBJ1-2; perhaps TRBD1 as D (5 bases). Trimming took 4 bases from V and 8 from J, leaving 14 bases between them. Germline assignment: CDR1 LNHNV and CDR2 YYDKDF (reference sequence). This CDR3 has 13 amino acids. The CDR3 coding sequence is TGTGCCACCAGCATTGGCGGGGGTCAGGGCTACACCTTC. Translation: CATSIGGGQGYTF.

The sample holds many counts of this clone. V and J are TRBV7-2 and TRBJ1-1; unclear D gene. Deletions cut 1 base from V and 5 bases from J, with 17 bases between. The CDR3 is 16 amino acids. CDR1 and CDR2 from the germline V gene are SGHTA and FQGNSA. Here the CDR3 DNA reads TGTGCCAGCAGCTTAGGTTTCCCAGGAAGGGAGACTGAAGCTTTCTTT. It yields the protein CASSLGFPGRETEAFF.

The J gene is TRBJ2-3, the V gene TRBV5-4; 8 bases map to TRBD2. The CDR3 length is 15 residues. The V segment lost 0 bases and the J segment 8 bases; nucleotides outside the gene matches: 8. CDR1 and CDR2 (germline): SGHNT, YYREEE (reference sequence). This chain's CDR3 is CASSLGRGGVGTQYF. The CDR3 nucleotides are TGTGCCAGCAGCTTGGGACGGGGGGGCGTTGGTACGCAGTATTTT. The whole variable domain, remainder taken from reference TRBV5-4 and TRBJ2-3, is ETGVTQSPTHLIKTRGQQVTLRCSSQSGHNTVSWYQQALGQGPQFIFQYYREEENGRGNFPPRFSGLQFPNYSSELNVNALELDDSALYLCASSLGRGGVGTQYFGPGTRLTVL.

This rearrangement joins TRBV6-5 to TRBJ1-5; D is unresolved. Germline V gene lookup returns CDR1 MNHEY and CDR2 SVGAGI. Between the trimmed V and J ends, which lost 0 bases and 5 bases, there was a span of 8 bases. The CDR3 loop spans 14 amino acids. The CDR3, as DNA: TGTGCCAGCAGTTACTCGTACGGGGATCAGCCCCAGCATTTT. The encoded protein is CASSYSYGDQPQHF.

V is TRBV10-3 and J is TRBJ2-7, with TRBD1 matching over 11 bases. The CDR3 is made up of 15 amino acids. The germline V gene has CDR1 ENHRY and CDR2 SYGVKD. The V gene end was trimmed by 8 bases and the J gene end by 1 base; junction bases not matched to a gene: 7. CDR3 nucleotides: TGTGCCATCCGTTCCGGGACAGGGGGTTCCTACGAGCAGTACTTC. Its protein is CAIRSGTGGSYEQYF.

This clone appeared once. The V gene is TRBV20-1, the J gene TRBJ1-6; unclear D gene. CDR3 size: 10 residues. Germline CDR1 DFQATT, CDR2 SNEGSKA (reference sequence). The CDR3 is CSLEGTPLHF. The CDR3 DNA sequence: TGCAGCCTTGAGGGCACACCCCTCCACTTT.

This chain joins TRBV7-9 and TRBJ1-2, with D tentatively TRBD1 (6 bases). V was shortened by 3 bases and J by 8 bases, with 19 bases between the two germline ends. There are 15 residues in the CDR3. Looked up from germline, CDR1 is SEHNR and CDR2 is FQNEAQ (reference sequence). The DNA for the CDR3 is TGTGCCAGCAGCTTCCGGGACACCGGGGAACAGGGCTACACCTTC. Translating it yields CASSFRDTGEQGYTF.

The rearrangement uses TRBV18 and TRBJ1-6; 7 nucleotides line up with TRBD1. V was clipped by 4 bases and J by 0 bases; unmatched bases: 12. CDR3 length: 19 amino acids. Germline V gene sequence: CDR1 KGHSH, CDR2 LQKENI. The CDR3 protein is CASSLRGTRDSSYNSPLHF. In DNA form, the CDR3 reads TGTGCCAGCTCACTAAGGGGTACACGGGACAGCTCCTATAATTCACCCCTCCACTTT.